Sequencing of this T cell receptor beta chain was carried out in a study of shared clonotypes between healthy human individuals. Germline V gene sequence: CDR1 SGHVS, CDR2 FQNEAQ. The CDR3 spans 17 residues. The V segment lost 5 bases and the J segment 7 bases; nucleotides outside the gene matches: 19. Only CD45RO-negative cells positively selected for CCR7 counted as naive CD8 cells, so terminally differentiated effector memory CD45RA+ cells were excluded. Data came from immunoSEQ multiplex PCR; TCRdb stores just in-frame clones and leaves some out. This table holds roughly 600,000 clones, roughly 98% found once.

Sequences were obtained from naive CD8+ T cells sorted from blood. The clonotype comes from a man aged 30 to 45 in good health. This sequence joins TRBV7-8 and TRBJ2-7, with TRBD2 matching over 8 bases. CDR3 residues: CASSEPGGQGPLWEQYF. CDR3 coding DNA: TGTGCCAGCAGCGAACCGGGAGGGCAGGGGCCCCTCTGGGAGCAGTACTTC.